Sequencing of this T cell receptor (beta chain) was carried out in a study of OX40 agonist ivuxolimab in advanced cancers. Looking at the study overall: The eligibility criteria allowed prior anti-PD-1, anti-PD-L1 or anti-CTLA-4 therapy, and approximately 40% had some.

At baseline, cycle 4 day 1, and cycle 7 day 1, blood was sampled. The data were produced by immunoSEQ multiplex PCR, yet TCRdb's version contains in-frame clones alone and is incomplete. The sample contains some 73,000 clones, approximately 86% of which appear only once. The CDR3 sequence is 17 residues long. The V gene end was trimmed by 1 base and the J gene end by 5 bases; junction bases not matched to a gene: 5. The germline V gene has CDR1 SGHTA and CDR2 FQGNSA. About this clone: Its target is not known.

Study-level findings and limits: CD8+ T cells (on average) carried more expanded clones than CD4+ T cells. Several nonresponders also turned out to have low normalized T-cell clonal expansion.

This receptor was identified in an adult with an advanced solid tumor such as melanoma, head and neck, liver or kidney cancer. This specimen was CD4+ or CD8+ T cells sorted from blood, taken in a trial of the OX40 agonist ivuxolimab. V is TRBV7-2 and J is TRBJ2-3; 14 bases align to TRBD2. The DNA of the CDR3 is TGTGCCAGCAGCTTAGGGGGACTAGCGGGAGCGGGAGATACGCAGTATTTT. The encoded protein is CASSLGGLAGAGDTQYF. The whole variable domain, filled in from reference TRBV7-2 and TRBJ2-3, reads GAGVSQSPSNKVTEKGKDVELRCDPISGHTALYWYRQSLGQGLEFLIYFQGNSAPDKSGLPSDRFSAERTGGSVSTLTIQRTQQEDSAVYLCASSLGGLAGAGDTQYFGPGTRLTVL.